The 8 T cell receptor beta chains below all came from one sample that was sequenced in a study of T cell clonotyping in hematopoietic cell transplantation. Sequencing was performed with immunoSEQ multiplex PCR; in TCRdb, only in-frame clones are kept and a portion is missing. The data hold roughly 10,000 clones, with 84% observed a single time. The specimen was PBMCs, collected at the time of graft-versus-host disease after allogeneic stem cell transplant. The receptors derive from a male patient aged 60-69 years who had an allogeneic stem cell transplant from an unrelated donor, so the T cells may come from the graft donor. Some clones in this sample may be carry-over from other donors' samples.

The chain carries TRBV29-1 and TRBJ2-3; D is possibly TRBD2 (6 bases). The CDR3 consists of 12 residues. Germline CDR1 reads SQVTM; CDR2 reads ANQGSEA. Trimming removed 3 bases from V and 6 bases from J, with 10 bases in between. CDR3 nucleotides: TGCAGCGTTGAGGGGGGAGTGGATACGCAGTATTTT. It translates to CSVEGGVDTQYF.

This clone was observed a single time. V usage is TRBV7-5 and J usage is TRBJ2-7. TRBV7-5 is listed as a pseudogene. The CDR3 runs to 16 residues. This chain's CDR3 is CARSPRNFRETYEQYF. The CDR3 coding sequence is TGTGCCAGAAGCCCTAGAAACTTTAGGGAAACCTACGAGCAGTACTTC.

The chain joins TRBV5-4 to TRBJ2-7, with a tentative D call TRBD1 (6 bases). V was trimmed by 3 bases and J by 7 bases, leaving 17 bases between them. The CDR3 runs 14 residues. In germline, CDR1 is SGHNT, CDR2 YYREEE (reference sequence). The CDR3 sequence is CASSYRDTGGEQYF. CDR3 sequence (DNA): TGTGCCAGCAGCTACCGGGACACGGGCGGGGAGCAGTACTTC. Complete variable domain (other parts from reference TRBV5-4 and TRBJ2-7): ETGVTQSPTHLIKTRGQQVTLRCSSQSGHNTVSWYQQALGQGPQFIFQYYREEENGRGNFPPRFSGLQFPNYSSELNVNALELDDSALYLCASSYRDTGGEQYFGPGTRLTVT.

The CDR3 bases are TGCAGCGTTGATAGGGGGAATAGCAATCAGCCCCAGCATTTT. Residues: CSVDRGNSNQPQHF. The J gene is TRBJ1-5, the V gene TRBV29-1; a weak D match, TRBD1 (6 bases). Germline CDR1 SQVTM, CDR2 ANQGSEA. CDR3 length: 14 amino acids. V lost 3 bases, J lost 0 bases, and 9 bases lay in between.

The chain joins TRBV7-6 to TRBJ2-7; 10 bases align to TRBD2. CDR3 length: 16 residues. V lost 5 bases, J lost 2 bases, and 9 bases stayed unmatched. Germline CDR1 and CDR2: SGHVS and FNYEAQ. The CDR3 DNA reads as TGTGCCAGCAGCGCCGGGGAGCTAGCGGGGGCCTACGAGCAGTACTTC. Amino acid sequence: CASSAGELAGAYEQYF.

This clone was found once. This chain uses TRBV2 with TRBJ2-7; 11 positions match TRBD1. V was clipped by 2 bases and J by 4 bases; unmatched bases: 4. CDR1 is SNHLY, CDR2 FYNNEI, per germline. The CDR3 covers 15 residues. The CDR3 protein is CASSERTGGGYEQYF. The CDR3 DNA is TGTGCCAGCAGTGAACGGACAGGGGGCGGGTACGAGCAGTACTTC.

Only one count was recorded for this clone. The rearrangement links TRBV6-6 to TRBJ1-2; TRBD1 is a possible D gene (5 bases). Germline CDR1 reads MNHNY; CDR2 reads SVGAGI (reference sequence). The CDR3 loop spans 15 amino acids. The V end was cut by 0 bases, the J end by 5 bases, with 13 bases between. The CDR3 reads CASSYSSRGGYGYTF. The CDR3 coding sequence is TGTGCCAGCAGTTACTCGTCTAGGGGAGGGTATGGCTACACCTTC.

The CDR3: CASSWGGQGENEQFF. The CDR3 nucleotides read TGCGCCAGCAGCTGGGGGGGACAGGGTGAGAATGAGCAGTTCTTC. The genes are TRBV5-1 and TRBJ2-1; TRBD1 aligns across 9 bases. With V trimmed by 3 bases and J by 7 bases, 8 bases remained unmatched. The V gene's germline CDR1 is SGHRS and CDR2 YFSETQ. CDR3 length: 15 amino acids. The full variable domain, with the rest looked up from reference TRBV5-1 and TRBJ2-1, is KAGVTQTPRYLIKTRGQQVTLSCSPISGHRSVSWYQQTPGQGLQFLFEYFSETQRNKGNFPGRFSGRQFSNSRSEMNVSTLELGDSALYLCASSWGGQGENEQFFGPGTRLTVL.